Listed below are T cell receptor beta chains from one sample, sequenced in a study of early T cells in non-severe SARS-CoV-2 infection. TCRdb re-called the 5' RACE reads with MiXCR, one entry per CDR3 protein. The sample has over 85,000 distinct CDR3 sequences, over 9.5% seen once. Material: whole blood, obtained at baseline. The receptors stem from an adult who was a healthcare worker with PCR-confirmed SARS-CoV-2 infection or an uninfected control (not recorded which). CDR3s include the opening cysteine and the closing phenylalanine or tryptophan. D genes are given only for firm matches. For some rows the clone size is stated as once, few or many, or as a class when expanded; others skip it.

TRBV7-2	TRBJ1-5	TRBD1	few	TGTGCCAGCAGCACATGGACAGGGGCAGGGCAGCCCCAGCATTTT	CASSTWTGAGQPQHF
TRBV2	TRBJ2-1	TRBD2	NA	TGTGCCAGCAGTCCGGGACTAGGGGACTACAATGAGCAGTTCTTC	CASSPGLGDYNEQFF
TRBV30	TRBJ2-3	TRBD1	few	TGTGCCTGGCGGACAGGGGGCCGGACAGATACGCAGTATTTT	CAWRTGGRTDTQYF
TRBV20-1	TRBJ2-1	NA	few	TGCAGTGCTAGGCTAGATGAGCAGTTCTTC	CSARLDEQFF
TRBV18	TRBJ1-3	NA	few	TGTGCCAGCTCACCAACGACAGGAACCACTGGAAACACCATATATTTT	CASSPTTGTTGNTIYF
TRBV3-1	TRBJ1-1	TRBD1	few	TGTGCCAGCAGCCAAGCGGACAGGGGGCGCACTGAAGCTTTCTTT	CASSQADRGRTEAFF
TRBV11-2	TRBJ1-1	NA	few	TGTGCCAGCAGACACCCGGGAGAAGCTTTCTTT	CASRHPGEAFF
TRBV20-1	TRBJ2-3	TRBD1	NA	TGCAGTGCCTGGACAGGGGCAGATACGCAGTATTTT	CSAWTGADTQYF
TRBV10-3	TRBJ2-3	TRBD2	NA	TGTGCCATCCTAAGAAGCGGGAGGGCCACAGATACGCAGTATTTT	CAILRSGRATDTQYF
TRBV10-3	TRBJ2-5	NA	NA	TGTGCCATCAGTGAAACGGCCGGCAGGGGCAAGGAGACCCAGTACTTC	CAISETAGRGKETQYF
TRBV6-5	TRBJ1-2	TRBD1	few	TGTGCCAGCAGTAAGGGACAGTTCTATGGCTACACCTTC	CASSKGQFYGYTF
TRBV6-5	TRBJ1-1	NA	NA	TGTGCCAGCAGACCCCTCCGGGGGGGAAGCACTGAAGCTTTCTTT	CASRPLRGGSTEAFF
TRBV4-2	TRBJ1-2	NA	NA	TGTGCCAGCACCGGGGCCGCAGGGGCCCCCAACTATGGCTACACCTTC	CASTGAAGAPNYGYTF
TRBV9	TRBJ2-7	NA	NA	TGTGCCAGCAGCGTAGAGAAAGGACCCTACGAGCAGTACTTC	CASSVEKGPYEQYF
TRBV28	TRBJ2-1	NA	NA	TGTGCCAGCAGTGACCGGGACACTTATTACAATGAGCAGTTCTTC	CASSDRDTYYNEQFF
TRBV7-3	TRBJ2-1	TRBD2	NA	TGTGCCAGCAGCTTAACCTCTAGCGGGGGGGCCTACTCCTACAATGAGCAGTTCTTC	CASSLTSSGGAYSYNEQFF
TRBV20-1	TRBJ2-5	NA	NA	TGCAGTGTTCAGGTTTACCAAGAGACCCAGTACTTC	CSVQVYQETQYF
TRBV28	TRBJ2-7	TRBD1	NA	TGTGCCAGCAGTTTACAAGGGGGCACCTACGAGCAGTACTTC	CASSLQGGTYEQYF
TRBV7-9	TRBJ1-1	TRBD1	many	TGTGCCAGCAGTTGGACAGGGCCCTTT	CASSWTGPF
TRBV27	TRBJ2-7	TRBD1	few	TGTGCCAGCAGTTTAGGACAGGGGCTCTACGAGCAGTACTTC	CASSLGQGLYEQYF
TRBV2	TRBJ2-1	NA	few	TGTGCCAGCAGTGAAGTAGGGGGTCGGCAGTTCTTC	CASSEVGGRQFF
TRBV5-6	TRBJ1-1	NA	many	TGTGCCAGCAGCCTCCGGGTGAACACTGAAGCTTTCTTT	CASSLRVNTEAFF
TRBV30	TRBJ1-1	NA	few	TGTGCCTGGAGTGTAGAAGGAAGGCCTAACACTGAAGCTTTCTTT	CAWSVEGRPNTEAFF
TRBV6-6	TRBJ2-5	NA	NA	TGTGCCACCCACCTATTAAGGGGGGCAATCATGGACCAGTACTTC	CATHLLRGAIMDQYF
TRBV11-2	TRBJ2-1	TRBD2	few	TGTGCCAGCAGCTTGGAACTAGCGGGGGGTACCTCCTACAATGAGCAGTTCTTC	CASSLELAGGTSYNEQFF
TRBV20-1	TRBJ2-5	NA	NA	TGCAGTGCTGTACTCGGGGGGCTACCCCAAGAGACCCAGTACTTC	CSAVLGGLPQETQYF
TRBV30	TRBJ1-1	NA	NA	TGTGCCTGGAGTGCCGTCGCCGGAACTGAAGCTTTCTTT	CAWSAVAGTEAFF
TRBV20-1	TRBJ1-4	NA	few	TGCAGTGCTAGTTCCGTGGTAACTAATGAAAAACTGTTTTTT	CSASSVVTNEKLFF
TRBV21-1	TRBJ2-2	NA	many	TGTGCCAGCAGCGATCTCGATACTGATGGGACAGGGCTGAACACCGGGGAGCTGTTTTTT	CASSDLDTDGTGLNTGELFF
TRBV7-9	TRBJ1-2	NA	NA	TGTGCCAGCAGCGCACTGACAGGTCCATCATTATTC	CASSALTGPSLF
TRBV13	TRBJ1-5	NA	NA	TGTGCCAGCAGCTTAGGATTTTCGGGCAATCAGCCCCAGCATTTT	CASSLGFSGNQPQHF
TRBV7-3	TRBJ2-7	NA	many	TGTGCCAGCAGCACAGGGGCTAGCGGTTACGAGCAGTACTTC	CASSTGASGYEQYF
TRBV12-3/TRBV12-4	TRBJ1-1	TRBD1	few	TGTGCCAGCCAACAGGGGGGAAAAGCTTTCTTT	CASQQGGKAFF
TRBV27	TRBJ1-2	NA	many	TGTGCCAGCAGTTCCTCTAGGGGGTTTAACTATGGCTACACCTTC	CASSSSRGFNYGYTF
TRBV18	TRBJ1-3	NA	few	TGTGTCAGCTCACCGAGTGTGTCTTTGGGGAACACCATATATTTT	CVSSPSVSLGNTIYF
TRBV5-4	TRBJ2-3	TRBD2	few	TGTGCCAGCAGCCCCCGAAGAGCGGGAGGTTTGGATACGCAGTATTTT	CASSPRRAGGLDTQYF
TRBV20-1	TRBJ2-7	TRBD1	few	TGCAGTGCTAGGGGCCAGGGGGTCTCCTACGAGCAGTACTTC	CSARGQGVSYEQYF
TRBV28	TRBJ1-1	NA	NA	TGTGCCAGCAGTTTACTTACGTCGGAAGCTTTCTTT	CASSLLTSEAFF
TRBV4-1	TRBJ2-6	NA	NA	TGCGCCAGCAGCTTCCAGGGCTCTGGGGCCAACGTCATGACTTTC	CASSFQGSGANVMTF
TRBV2	TRBJ2-3	NA	NA	TGTGCCAGCAGCGAAGGGGCGGGGACTAGCACAGATACGCAGTATTTT	CASSEGAGTSTDTQYF
TRBV28	TRBJ2-7	TRBD2	NA	TGTGCCAGCACGACTAGCGAGACCTACGAGCAGTACTTC	CASTTSETYEQYF
TRBV20-1	TRBJ1-3	NA	NA	TGCAGTGCTAGAGATTTCGGCAGGACTGGAAACACCATATATTTT	CSARDFGRTGNTIYF
TRBV6-5	TRBJ1-1	NA	NA	TGTGCCAGCAGATACAGGGCGGGTGAAGCTTTCTTT	CASRYRAGEAFF
TRBV6-2/TRBV6-3	TRBJ1-2	NA	few	TGTGCCAGCATCCGCAGGGGCCTTGGTAACTATGGCTACACCTTC	CASIRRGLGNYGYTF
TRBV6-1	TRBJ2-3	TRBD2	few	TGTGCCAGCAGTGAAATTCTAGCGGGAGATACGCAGTATTTT	CASSEILAGDTQYF
TRBV9	TRBJ1-4	NA	many	TGTGCCAGCAGCGTAGTACAGGAAGTACCCAGGGAAAAACTGTTTTTT	CASSVVQEVPREKLFF
TRBV13	TRBJ1-2	NA	many	TGTGCCAGCAGCTTAGGAGGGTCCAATGGCTACACCTTC	CASSLGGSNGYTF
TRBV6-1	TRBJ2-1	NA	few	TGTGCCAGCAGAGCGGACCTATACAATGAGCAGTTCTTC	CASRADLYNEQFF
TRBV7-8	TRBJ2-7	TRBD1	NA	TGTGCCAGCAGCTTAGGATGGGACAGGGACTACGAGCAGTACTTC	CASSLGWDRDYEQYF
TRBV9	TRBJ2-2	NA	NA	TGTGCCAGCAGCCCCAGGGCACATCTCACCGGGGAGCTGTTTTTT	CASSPRAHLTGELFF
TRBV27	TRBJ1-3	NA	many	TGTGCCAGCAGTTTAGTGGCTGGATTCTCTGGAAACACCATATATTTT	CASSLVAGFSGNTIYF
TRBV2	TRBJ2-3	NA	many	TGTGCCAGCAGTGAACGAGATACGCAGTATTTT	CASSERDTQYF
TRBV24-1	TRBJ2-3	NA	few	TGTGCCACCAGTGATGAGGGGGATACGCAGTATTTT	CATSDEGDTQYF
TRBV24-1	TRBJ2-3	NA	few	TGTGCCACCGGAGAGTCCACAGATACGCAGTATTTT	CATGESTDTQYF